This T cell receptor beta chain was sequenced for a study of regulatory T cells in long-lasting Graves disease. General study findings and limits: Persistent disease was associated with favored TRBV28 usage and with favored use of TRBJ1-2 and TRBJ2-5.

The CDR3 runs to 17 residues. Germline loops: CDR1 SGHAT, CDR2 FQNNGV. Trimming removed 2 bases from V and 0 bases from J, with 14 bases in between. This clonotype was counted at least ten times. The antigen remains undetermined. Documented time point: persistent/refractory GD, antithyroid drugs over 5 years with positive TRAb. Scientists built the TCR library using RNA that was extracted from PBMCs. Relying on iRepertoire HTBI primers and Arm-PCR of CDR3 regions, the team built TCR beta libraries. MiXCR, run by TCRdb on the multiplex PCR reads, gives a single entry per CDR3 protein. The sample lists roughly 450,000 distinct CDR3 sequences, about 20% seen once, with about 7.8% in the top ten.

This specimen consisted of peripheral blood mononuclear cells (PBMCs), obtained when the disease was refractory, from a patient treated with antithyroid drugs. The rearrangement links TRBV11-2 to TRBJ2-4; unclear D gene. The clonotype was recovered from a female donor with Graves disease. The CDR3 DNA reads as TGTGCCAGCAGCTTACACCACACGCGCTTAGCCAAAAACATTCAGTACTTC. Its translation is CASSLHHTRLAKNIQYF.